This T cell receptor (beta chain) was sequenced for a study of radiotherapy plus CTLA-4 blockade in lung cancer. Clones were sequenced by immunoSEQ multiplex PCR, and TCRdb holds only the in-frame ones, with some missing. Of some 30,000 clones in the sample, approximately 78% are singletons; the top ten hold approximately 25%. The CDR3 is 15 residues long. In germline, CDR1 is SGHTA, CDR2 FQGNSA. With 2 bases clipped from V and 7 bases from J, the junction kept 6 bases outside the gene matches. This chain links TRBV7-2 with TRBJ1-4; 8 nucleotides match TRBD1. The material was peripheral blood, obtained from a patient treated with radiotherapy plus ipilimumab. The sequence came from a human donor with non-small cell lung cancer that progressed on radiotherapy plus ipilimumab. The DNA for the CDR3 is TGTGCCAGCAGCTTACCCGGGACAGGTTTTGAAAAACTGTTTTTT. This translates into CASSLPGTGFEKLFF.